Each of the 29 T cell receptor beta chains below was sequenced from the same sample in a study of T cells after yellow fever vaccination. MiXCR, run by TCRdb on the 5' RACE reads, gives a single entry per CDR3 protein. Seen here are 500,000 to 650,000 distinct CDR3 sequences, approximately 16% observed once, and the top ten hold 17%. Specimen: PBMCs, collected around 5 days after the first yellow fever vaccination. The receptor source for this set is a man younger than 35 who received the YFV17D yellow fever vaccine.

The chain carries TRBV6-5 and TRBJ2-2, with D possibly matching TRBD2 (6 bases). The V end was cut by 1 base, the J end by 5 bases, with 11 bases between. This CDR3 region has 15 residues. In germline, CDR1 is MNHEY, CDR2 SVGAGI. The CDR3 DNA follows: TGTGCCAGCAGTTACTGGGGGGTGTGGACCGGGGAGCTGTTTTTT. This translates into CASSYWGVWTGELFF.

The V and J genes are TRBV6-2 or TRBV6-3 and TRBJ1-5; no firm D call. The CDR3 spans 15 residues. From germline, CDR1 is MNHEY and CDR2 SVGEGT. The V gene lost 2 bases and the J gene lost 0 bases, with 8 bases spanning the gap. The CDR3 coding sequence is TGTGCCAGCAGTTACCAGGCTACTAGCAATCAGCCCCAGCATTTT. It specifies CASSYQATSNQPQHF.

The chain couples TRBV29-1 to TRBJ1-4; 7 bases line up with TRBD1. The V and J ends lost 6 bases and 4 bases, in that order; junction bases with no gene match: 2. This CDR3 comprises 12 residues. CDR1 and CDR2 from the germline V gene are SQVTM and ANQGSEA. The CDR3, as DNA: TGCAGCGTCAGGGGGGGTAATGAAAAACTGTTTTTT. As protein: CSVRGGNEKLFF.

This clonotype was counted many times. This chain links TRBV9 with TRBJ2-1, with TRBD1 identical over 8 bases. With V trimmed by 3 bases and J by 9 bases, 11 bases remained unmatched. CDR1 and CDR2 from the germline V gene are SGDLS and YYNGEE. This CDR3 has 15 amino acids. In DNA, the CDR3 is TGTGCCAGCAGCGGTCTTGCTACAGGGGGTGGTGAGCAGTTCTTC. The encoded protein is CASSGLATGGGEQFF.

In its sample, this clonotype was seen a few times. V and J are TRBV27 and TRBJ1-2; the D is unclear. V shed 6 bases and J shed 8 bases, with 16 bases lying between them. This CDR3 is built from 13 residues. The V gene's germline CDR1 is MNHEY and CDR2 SMNVEV (reference sequence). The CDR3 nucleotides read TGTGCCAGCAGCCTCTTTTCTGACGGGGGCTACACCTTC. Protein product: CASSLFSDGGYTF.

This clonotype was observed a handful of times. The gene calls are TRBV7-3 and TRBJ2-3, with D possibly being TRBD2 (5 bases). V dropped 8 bases and J dropped 2 bases, with 17 bases sitting between them. Germline V gene lookup returns CDR1 SGHTA and CDR2 FQGTGA. This CDR3 region has 15 residues. The CDR3 loop is CASGSGNGNTDTQYF. DNA of the CDR3: TGTGCCAGCGGCTCGGGAAACGGGAACACAGATACGCAGTATTTT.

This clonotype was seen only a few times. The rearrangement links TRBV4-3 to TRBJ1-5, with D tentatively TRBD1 (6 bases). From germline, CDR1 is LGHNA and CDR2 YSLEER. This CDR3 spans 15 amino acids. Trimming took off 0 bases at V and 7 bases at J, with 13 bases between the two ends. The CDR3 loop reads CASSQDRGDRQPQHF. Written as DNA, the CDR3 is TGCGCCAGCAGCCAAGATAGGGGGGATCGCCAGCCCCAGCATTTT.

The V gene is TRBV7-2, the J gene TRBJ2-2, with D perhaps being TRBD1 or TRBD2 (5 bases each). Trimming took 6 bases from V and 2 from J, leaving 16 bases between them. The CDR3 runs to 16 residues. The V gene's germline CDR1 is SGHTA and CDR2 FQGNSA. The CDR3 is CASRTTGTGNTGELFF. The CDR3 DNA is TGTGCCAGCAGAACTACCGGGACGGGAAACACCGGGGAGCTGTTTTTT. Variable domain in full (rest from reference TRBV7-2 and TRBJ2-2): GAGVSQSPSNKVTEKGKDVELRCDPISGHTALYWYRQSLGQGLEFLIYFQGNSAPDKSGLPSDRFSAERTGGSVSTLTIQRTQQEDSAVYLCASRTTGTGNTGELFFGEGSRLTVL.

This rearrangement joins TRBV12-3 or TRBV12-4 to TRBJ1-4; D is unresolved. There are 15 residues in the CDR3. V was trimmed by 5 bases and J by 8 bases, leaving 18 bases between them. The chain's CDR3 is CASSGPGGIREKLFF. In DNA form, the CDR3 reads TGTGCCAGCAGTGGCCCGGGAGGGATCCGGGAAAAACTGTTTTTT.

This clonotype was observed many times. The chain couples TRBV20-1 to TRBJ1-2; D is ambiguous. The CDR3 consists of 9 residues. The V end lost 3 bases, the J end lost 8 bases, and 4 bases lay between the germline ends. Germline V gene lookup returns CDR1 DFQATT and CDR2 SNEGSKA (reference sequence). The CDR3: CSASFGYTF. The DNA for the CDR3 is TGCAGTGCTAGTTTCGGCTACACCTTC.

This clonotype turned up a few times. The chain recombines TRBV5-5 with TRBJ1-1, with TRBD1 matching 9 bases. The CDR3 has 15 residues. The ends lost 4 bases at V and 1 base at J; junction bases unmatched: 5. The germline V gene has CDR1 SGHKS and CDR2 YYEKEE (reference sequence). This CDR3 is CASSIGTGKNTEAFF. CDR3 coding DNA: TGTGCCAGCAGCATAGGGACAGGGAAGAACACTGAAGCTTTCTTT. Filled out from reference TRBV5-5 and TRBJ1-1, the complete variable domain reads DAGVTQSPTHLIKTRGQQVTLRCSPISGHKSVSWYQQVLGQGPQFIFQYYEKEERGRGNFPDRFSARQFPNYSSELNVNALLLGDSALYLCASSIGTGKNTEAFFGQGTRLTVV.

The V and J genes are TRBV5-4 and TRBJ2-7, with D uncertain. The germline gives CDR1 SGHNT, CDR2 YYREEE (reference sequence). The V end lost 0 bases, the J end lost 2 bases, and 12 bases lay between the germline ends. The CDR3 loop spans 15 amino acids. CDR3 amino acids: CASSLGQPEPYEQYF. The CDR3 DNA reads TGTGCCAGCAGCTTGGGGCAGCCTGAACCCTACGAGCAGTACTTC.

The chain recombines TRBV5-1 with TRBJ1-4; 9 bases fit TRBD1. CDR1 SGHRS and CDR2 YFSETQ come from the germline V gene. With 4 bases clipped from V and 0 bases from J, the junction kept 4 bases outside the gene matches. This CDR3 comprises 16 residues. The CDR3 sequence: CASSVGTGTTNEKLFF. In DNA, the CDR3 is TGCGCCAGCAGCGTCGGGACAGGGACAACTAATGAAAAACTGTTTTTT.

This clonotype was counted only a few times. The genes are TRBV4-2 and TRBJ2-2, with unresolved D. There are 15 residues in the CDR3. The germline CDR1 and CDR2 sequences are LGHNA and YNFKEQ. V lost 0 bases and J lost 7, with 12 bases in between. The DNA of the CDR3 is TGTGCCAGCAGCCAAGATGGACCGGTCATCGGGGAGCTGTTTTTT. Translating gives CASSQDGPVIGELFF.

The chain carries TRBV13 and TRBJ2-7; D is perhaps TRBD1 (6 bases). Trimming cost V 2 bases and J 1 base, with 12 bases left between them. CDR1 is PRHDT, CDR2 FYEKMQ, per germline (reference sequence). CDR3 length equals 15 residues. CDR3 in DNA: TGTGCCAGCAGCTTAAGGGCGACAGGTTCCTACGAGCAGTACTTC. This translates into CASSLRATGSYEQYF.

This clonotype appeared many times. The chain couples TRBV7-8 to TRBJ2-5, with 9 nucleotides matching TRBD1. CDR3 length equals 16 residues. Germline trimming cut 7 bases from V and 4 bases from J; bases unmatched to any gene: 13. Germline CDR1 is SGHVS and CDR2 is FQNEAQ. The CDR3 loop is CASTITGGQFGETQYF. In DNA, the CDR3 is TGTGCCAGCACTATAACAGGGGGCCAGTTTGGAGAGACCCAGTACTTC.

The table lists this clonotype with a few counts. V and J are TRBV29-1 and TRBJ2-3; no definite D call. Trimming stripped 4 bases from V and 2 bases from J, with 10 bases between. Germline lookup yields CDR1 SQVTM and CDR2 ANQGSEA. This CDR3 region has 13 residues. CDR3 protein: CSVVADHTDTQYF. Here the CDR3 DNA reads TGCAGCGTTGTTGCGGATCACACAGATACGCAGTATTTT.

There are many counts of this clonotype. The genes are TRBV4-3 and TRBJ2-2; 12 bases are shared with TRBD2. Unmatched junction bases numbered 9, after V lost 4 bases and J lost 3 bases. Looked up from germline, CDR1 is LGHNA and CDR2 is YSLEER. The CDR3 loop spans 18 amino acids. In DNA form, the CDR3 reads TGCGCCAGCAGCCCTATCACTAGCGGGGGGTCGGACACCGGGGAGCTGTTTTTT. This sequence encodes CASSPITSGGSDTGELFF.

The sample holds many counts of this clonotype. The V call is TRBV20-1, the J call TRBJ2-1, with 8 bases lining up with TRBD1. The CDR3 has 15 residues. The V gene end was trimmed by 0 bases and the J gene end by 2 bases; junction bases not matched to a gene: 3. CDR1 is DFQATT, CDR2 SNEGSKA, per germline (reference sequence). CDR3 loop: CSARDWDRPYNEQFF. CDR3 bases: TGCAGTGCTAGAGATTGGGACAGGCCCTACAATGAGCAGTTCTTC.

The V gene is TRBV4-1, the J gene TRBJ2-3; 10 nucleotides line up with TRBD2. This CDR3 region has 14 residues. The ends lost 4 bases at V and 4 bases at J; junction bases unmatched: 2. Germline values: CDR1 MGHRA, CDR2 YSYEKL. The CDR3 coding sequence is TGCGCCAGCAGCCGGACTAGCGGCCCAGATACGCAGTATTTT. This sequence encodes CASSRTSGPDTQYF.

The rearrangement links TRBV7-2 to TRBJ2-3; 7 bases match TRBD2. V shed 1 base and J 5 bases; nucleotides not matched to a gene: 9. The germline V gene encodes CDR1 SGHTA and CDR2 FQGNSA. The CDR3 consists of 16 residues. CDR3 loop: CASSLGSGAGLDTQYF. CDR3 in DNA: TGTGCCAGCAGCTTAGGGTCAGGAGCGGGGTTAGATACGCAGTATTTT.

This clonotype was observed a few times. The chain employs TRBV15 and TRBJ1-2, with unresolved D. Germline assignment: CDR1 LNHNV and CDR2 YYDKDF (reference sequence). The CDR3 is 15 residues long. V was cut by 0 bases and J by 4 bases, with 12 bases left in between. This CDR3 is CATSRDLIDVYGYTF. CDR3 in DNA: TGTGCCACCAGCAGAGATTTGATCGACGTCTATGGCTACACCTTC.

The CDR3 spells CASRAQQGIYEQYF. The DNA of the CDR3 is TGCGCCAGCAGGGCCCAACAGGGAATCTACGAGCAGTACTTC. The V and J genes are TRBV10-2 and TRBJ2-7, with TRBD1 as a possible D gene (6 bases). V lost 6 bases to trimming and J lost 3 bases, with 15 bases between them. CDR1 is WSHSY and CDR2 is SAAADI in the germline V gene. The CDR3 is made up of 14 amino acids.

The chain is built from TRBV4-3 and TRBJ2-3; D might be TRBD2 (6 bases). CDR3 length: 15 residues. The germline V gene encodes CDR1 LGHNA and CDR2 YSLEER. Trimming stripped 4 bases from V and 4 bases from J, with 15 bases between. For the CDR3, the DNA is TGCGCCAGCAGCCGAGGAGGGTCAGCGGCAGATACGCAGTATTTT. This codes for CASSRGGSAADTQYF.

The chain combines TRBV10-3 with TRBJ2-7; 9 bases fit TRBD2. Germline V gene lookup returns CDR1 ENHRY and CDR2 SYGVKD. The V and J ends lost 3 bases and 5 bases, in that order; junction bases with no gene match: 5. The CDR3 covers 14 residues. CDR3 in DNA: TGTGCCATCAGTGACGGGCGGGGGGGGAACGAGCAGTACTTC. Its translation is CAISDGRGGNEQYF.

This clonotype was seen only a few times. V gene TRBV18 combines with J gene TRBJ1-1, with 8 bases lining up with TRBD1. The CDR3 is 15 amino acids. The trim removed 3 bases at V and 3 bases at J, leaving 6 bases unmatched. Germline V gives CDR1 KGHSH, CDR2 LQKENI. The CDR3 bases are TGTGCCAGCTCACCCGGACAGGGAACGGACACTGAAGCTTTCTTT. It specifies CASSPGQGTDTEAFF.

J is TRBJ1-5 and V is TRBV30; a possible D gene is TRBD1 (6 bases). This CDR3 is built from 15 residues. Germline V gene lookup returns CDR1 GTSNPN and CDR2 SVGIG (reference sequence). Trimming left V 0 bases short and J 5 bases short, with 14 bases between. The CDR3 loop is CAWSVVRGADQPQHF. CDR3 DNA sequence: TGTGCCTGGAGTGTAGTTCGGGGGGCGGATCAGCCCCAGCATTTT.

This chain uses TRBV7-9 with TRBJ2-2; 8 bases are shared with TRBD1. CDR3 length: 15 amino acids. The trim removed 6 bases at V and 7 bases at J, leaving 10 bases unmatched. Germline V CDR1 and CDR2: SEHNR, FQNEAQ (reference sequence). The CDR3, as DNA: TGTGCCAGCAGAGCGACAGGGGATGGGGTCGGGGAGCTGTTTTTT. Amino acid sequence: CASRATGDGVGELFF.

This chain joins TRBV7-9 and TRBJ1-1, with a tentative D call TRBD1 (5 bases). Germline V gene lookup returns CDR1 SEHNR and CDR2 FQNEAQ (reference sequence). This CDR3 has 14 amino acids. V gave up 2 bases and J gave up 5 bases, with 12 bases separating them. The CDR3 spells CASSLRDGSTEAFF. CDR3 bases: TGTGCCAGCAGCTTACGGGACGGCAGTACTGAAGCTTTCTTT. The variable domain in full, completed from reference TRBV7-9 and TRBJ1-1, reads DTGVSQNPRHKITKRGQNVTFRCDPISEHNRLYWYRQTLGQGPEFLTYFQNEAQLEKSRLLSDRFSAERPKGSFSTLEIQRTEQGDSAMYLCASSLRDGSTEAFFGQGTRLTVV.